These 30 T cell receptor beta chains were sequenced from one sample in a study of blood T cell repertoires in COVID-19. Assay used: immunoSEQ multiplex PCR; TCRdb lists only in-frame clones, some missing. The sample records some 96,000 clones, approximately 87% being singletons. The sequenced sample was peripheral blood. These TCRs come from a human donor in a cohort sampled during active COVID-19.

In DNA, the CDR3 is TGTGCCAGCAGTCCCAATGGCGCGGGAGCGCGCGGGGAGCAGTACTTC. Its protein is CASSPNGAGARGEQYF. The chain has TRBV28 and TRBJ2-7; 7 bases map to TRBD2. J lost 7 bases, V lost 5 bases, and 17 bases had no gene match. The CDR3 runs 16 residues. Looked up from germline, CDR1 is MDHEN and CDR2 is SYDVKM.

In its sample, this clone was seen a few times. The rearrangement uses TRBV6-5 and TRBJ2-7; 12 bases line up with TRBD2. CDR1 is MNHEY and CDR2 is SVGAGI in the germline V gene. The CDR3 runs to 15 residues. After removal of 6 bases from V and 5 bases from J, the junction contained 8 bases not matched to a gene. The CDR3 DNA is TGTGCCAGCAGGATAGCTAGCGGGGGGGAGCACGAGCAGTACTTC. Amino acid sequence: CASRIASGGEHEQYF.

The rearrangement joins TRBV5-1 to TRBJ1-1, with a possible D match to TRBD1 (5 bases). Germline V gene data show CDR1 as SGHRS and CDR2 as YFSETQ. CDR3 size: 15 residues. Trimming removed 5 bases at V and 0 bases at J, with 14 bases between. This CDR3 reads CASRSVQGMNTEAFF. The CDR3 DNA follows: TGCGCCAGCAGGTCAGTGCAGGGTATGAACACTGAAGCTTTCTTT. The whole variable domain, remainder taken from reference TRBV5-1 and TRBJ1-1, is KAGVTQTPRYLIKTRGQQVTLSCSPISGHRSVSWYQQTPGQGLQFLFEYFSETQRNKGNFPGRFSGRQFSNSRSEMNVSTLELGDSALYLCASRSVQGMNTEAFFGQGTRLTVV.

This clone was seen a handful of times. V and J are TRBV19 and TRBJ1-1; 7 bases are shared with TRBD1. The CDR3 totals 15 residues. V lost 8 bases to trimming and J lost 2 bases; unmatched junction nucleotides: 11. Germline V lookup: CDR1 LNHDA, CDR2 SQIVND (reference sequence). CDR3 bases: TGTGCCAGTCTCGGGACAGCGAATACTAACACTGAAGCTTTCTTT. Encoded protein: CASLGTANTNTEAFF.

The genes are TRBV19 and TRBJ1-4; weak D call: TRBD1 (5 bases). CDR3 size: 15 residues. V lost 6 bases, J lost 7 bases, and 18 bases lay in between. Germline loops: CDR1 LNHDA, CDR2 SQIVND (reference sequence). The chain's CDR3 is CASSRSGGTAEKLFF. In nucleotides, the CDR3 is TGTGCCAGTAGCCGGTCAGGAGGGACGGCTGAAAAACTGTTTTTT. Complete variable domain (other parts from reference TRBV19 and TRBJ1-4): DGGITQSPKYLFRKEGQNVTLSCEQNLNHDAMYWYRQDPGQGLRLIYYSQIVNDFQKGDIAEGYSVSREKKESFPLTVTSAQKNPTAFYLCASSRSGGTAEKLFFGSGTQLSVL.

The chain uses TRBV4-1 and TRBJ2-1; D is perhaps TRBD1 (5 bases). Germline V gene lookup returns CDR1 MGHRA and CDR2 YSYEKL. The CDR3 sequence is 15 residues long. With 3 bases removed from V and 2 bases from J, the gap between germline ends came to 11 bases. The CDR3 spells CASSHRVAPYNEQFF. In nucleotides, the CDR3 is TGCGCCAGCAGCCACAGGGTCGCCCCCTACAATGAGCAGTTCTTC.

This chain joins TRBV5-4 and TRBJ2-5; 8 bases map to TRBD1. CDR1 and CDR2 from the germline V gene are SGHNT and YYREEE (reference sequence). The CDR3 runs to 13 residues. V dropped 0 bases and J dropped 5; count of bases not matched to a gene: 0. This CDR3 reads CASSLDRGETQYF. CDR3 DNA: TGTGCCAGCAGCTTGGACAGGGGGGAGACCCAGTACTTC.

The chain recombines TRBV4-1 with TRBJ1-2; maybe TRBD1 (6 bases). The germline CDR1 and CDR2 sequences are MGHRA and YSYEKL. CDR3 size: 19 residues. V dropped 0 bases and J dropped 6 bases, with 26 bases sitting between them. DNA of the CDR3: TGCGCCAGCAGCCAAGACCCGAGGGGGGGAATGAAGAGGAGGGATGGCTACACCTTC. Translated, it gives CASSQDPRGGMKRRDGYTF.

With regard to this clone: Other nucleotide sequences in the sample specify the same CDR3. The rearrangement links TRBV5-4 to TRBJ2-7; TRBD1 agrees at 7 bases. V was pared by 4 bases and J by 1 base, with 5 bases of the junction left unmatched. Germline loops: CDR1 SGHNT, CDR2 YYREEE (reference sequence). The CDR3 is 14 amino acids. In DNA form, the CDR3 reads TGTGCCAGCAGCCCAGGACAGGATTCCTACGAGCAGTACTTC. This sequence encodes CASSPGQDSYEQYF.

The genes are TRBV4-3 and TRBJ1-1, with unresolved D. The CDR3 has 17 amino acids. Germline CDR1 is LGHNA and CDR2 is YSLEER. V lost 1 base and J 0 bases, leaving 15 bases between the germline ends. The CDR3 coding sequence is TGCGCCAGCAGCCAAGTAATAGTGTCGGGGATGAACACTGAAGCTTTCTTT. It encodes CASSQVIVSGMNTEAFF.

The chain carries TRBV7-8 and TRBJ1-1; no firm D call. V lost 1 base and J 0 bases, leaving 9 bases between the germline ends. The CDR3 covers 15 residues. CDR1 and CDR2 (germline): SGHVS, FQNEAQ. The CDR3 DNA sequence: TGTGCCAGCAGCTTAGTTAACAGAATGAACACTGAAGCTTTCTTT. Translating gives CASSLVNRMNTEAFF.

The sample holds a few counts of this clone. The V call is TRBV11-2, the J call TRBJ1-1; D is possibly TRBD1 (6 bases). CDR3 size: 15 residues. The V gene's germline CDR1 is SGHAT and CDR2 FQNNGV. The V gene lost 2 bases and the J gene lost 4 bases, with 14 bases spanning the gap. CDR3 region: CASSLWGGSATEAFF. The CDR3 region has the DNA TGTGCCAGCAGCTTATGGGGGGGCTCGGCCACTGAAGCTTTCTTT.

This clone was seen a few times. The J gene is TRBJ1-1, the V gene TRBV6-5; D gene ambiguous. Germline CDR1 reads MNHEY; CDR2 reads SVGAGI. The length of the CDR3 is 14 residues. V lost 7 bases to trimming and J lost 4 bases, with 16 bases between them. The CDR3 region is CASTPRGWGTEAFF. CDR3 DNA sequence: TGTGCCAGCACCCCCCGGGGTTGGGGCACTGAAGCTTTCTTT.

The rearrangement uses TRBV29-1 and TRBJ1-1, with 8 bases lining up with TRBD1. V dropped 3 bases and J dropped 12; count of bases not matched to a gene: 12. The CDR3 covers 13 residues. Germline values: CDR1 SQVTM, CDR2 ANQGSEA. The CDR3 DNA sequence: TGCAGCGTTGATCCGACAGGGGCTCGGGGACCTTTCTTT. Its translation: CSVDPTGARGPFF. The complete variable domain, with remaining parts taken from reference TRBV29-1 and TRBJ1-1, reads SAVISQKPSRDICQRGTSLTIQCQVDSQVTMMFWYRQQPGQSLTLIATANQGSEATYESGFVIDKFPISRPNLTFSTLTVSNMSPEDSSIYLCSVDPTGARGPFFGQGTRLTVV.

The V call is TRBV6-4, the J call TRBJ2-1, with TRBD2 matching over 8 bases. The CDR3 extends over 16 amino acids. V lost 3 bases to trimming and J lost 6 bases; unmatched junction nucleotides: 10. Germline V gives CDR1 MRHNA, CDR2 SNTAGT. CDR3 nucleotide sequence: TGTGCCAGCAGTGATTCCGGCCGGGGGGGCCGCAATGAGCAGTTCTTC. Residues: CASSDSGRGGRNEQFF.

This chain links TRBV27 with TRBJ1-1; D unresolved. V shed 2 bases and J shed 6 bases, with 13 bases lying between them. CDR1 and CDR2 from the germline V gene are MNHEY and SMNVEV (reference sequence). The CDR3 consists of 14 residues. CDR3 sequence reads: CASSLAGIRAEAFF. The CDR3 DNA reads TGTGCCAGCAGTTTAGCTGGTATTAGAGCTGAAGCTTTCTTT.

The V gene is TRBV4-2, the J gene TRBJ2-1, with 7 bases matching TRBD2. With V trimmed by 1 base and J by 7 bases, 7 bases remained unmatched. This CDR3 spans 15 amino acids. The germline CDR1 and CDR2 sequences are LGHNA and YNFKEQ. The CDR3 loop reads CASSQGTSGLNEQFF. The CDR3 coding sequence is TGTGCCAGCAGCCAAGGGACTAGTGGTCTAAATGAGCAGTTCTTC.

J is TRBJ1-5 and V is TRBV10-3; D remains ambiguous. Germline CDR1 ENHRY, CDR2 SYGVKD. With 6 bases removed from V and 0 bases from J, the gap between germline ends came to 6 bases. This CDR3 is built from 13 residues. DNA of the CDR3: TGTGCCATCAGCGCAGATAGCAATCAGCCCCAGCATTTT. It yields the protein CAISADSNQPQHF.

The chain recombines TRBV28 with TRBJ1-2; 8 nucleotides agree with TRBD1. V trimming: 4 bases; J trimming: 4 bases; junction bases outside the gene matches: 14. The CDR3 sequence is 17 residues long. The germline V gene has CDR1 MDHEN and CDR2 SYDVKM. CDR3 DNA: TGTGCCAGCAGTTCCTCGGACAGGGCGCGGCGTGGCTATGGCTACACCTTC. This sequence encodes CASSSSDRARRGYGYTF.

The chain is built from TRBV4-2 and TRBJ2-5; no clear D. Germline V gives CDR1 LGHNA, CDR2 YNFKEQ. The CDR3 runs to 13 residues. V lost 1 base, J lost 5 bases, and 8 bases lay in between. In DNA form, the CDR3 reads TGTGCCAGCAGCCAAGGAGTACGGGAGACCCAGTACTTC. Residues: CASSQGVRETQYF.

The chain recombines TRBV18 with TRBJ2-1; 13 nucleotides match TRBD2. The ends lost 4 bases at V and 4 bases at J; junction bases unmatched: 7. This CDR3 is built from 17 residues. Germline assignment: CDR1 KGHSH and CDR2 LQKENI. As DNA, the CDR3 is TGTGCCAGCTCACAATTCGGGACTAGCGGGGTATACAATGAGCAGTTCTTC. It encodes CASSQFGTSGVYNEQFF.

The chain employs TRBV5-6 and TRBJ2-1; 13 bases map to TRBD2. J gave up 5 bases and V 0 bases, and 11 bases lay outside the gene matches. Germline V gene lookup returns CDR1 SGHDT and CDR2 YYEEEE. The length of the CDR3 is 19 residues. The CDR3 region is CASSLGWRTSGSFDNEQFF. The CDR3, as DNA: TGTGCCAGCAGCTTGGGGTGGAGGACTAGCGGGAGTTTCGACAATGAGCAGTTCTTC.

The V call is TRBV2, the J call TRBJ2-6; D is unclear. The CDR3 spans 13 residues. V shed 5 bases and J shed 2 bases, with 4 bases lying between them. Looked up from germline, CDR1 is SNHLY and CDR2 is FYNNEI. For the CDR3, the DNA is TGTGCCAGCAGTCCAGCTGGGGCCAACGTCCTGACTTTC. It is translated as CASSPAGANVLTF.

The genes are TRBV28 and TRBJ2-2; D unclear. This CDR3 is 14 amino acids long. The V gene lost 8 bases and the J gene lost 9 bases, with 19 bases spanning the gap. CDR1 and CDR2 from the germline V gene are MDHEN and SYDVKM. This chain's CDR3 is CASCRSPGRRELFF. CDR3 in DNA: TGTGCCAGCTGTAGGAGTCCTGGCCGCCGGGAGCTGTTTTTT.

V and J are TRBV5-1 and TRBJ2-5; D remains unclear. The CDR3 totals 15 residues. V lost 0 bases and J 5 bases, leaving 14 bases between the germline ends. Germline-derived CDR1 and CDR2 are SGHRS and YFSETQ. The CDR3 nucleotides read TGCGCCAGCAGCTTGGTGACCGGCCGCAGGGAGACCCAGTACTTC. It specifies CASSLVTGRRETQYF.

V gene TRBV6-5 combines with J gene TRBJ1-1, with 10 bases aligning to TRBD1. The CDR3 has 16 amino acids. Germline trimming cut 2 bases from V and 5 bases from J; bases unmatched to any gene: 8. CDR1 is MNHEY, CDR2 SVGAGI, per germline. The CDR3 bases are TGTGCCAGCAGTTACATTCCGGGACAGGGGAGTACTGAAGCTTTCTTT. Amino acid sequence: CASSYIPGQGSTEAFF.

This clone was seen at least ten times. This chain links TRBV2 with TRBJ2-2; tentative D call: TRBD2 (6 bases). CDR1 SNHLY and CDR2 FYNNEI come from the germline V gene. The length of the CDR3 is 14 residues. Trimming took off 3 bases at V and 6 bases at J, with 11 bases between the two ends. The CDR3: CASSERRDPGELFF. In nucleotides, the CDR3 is TGTGCCAGCAGTGAGCGGAGGGACCCCGGGGAGCTGTTTTTT.

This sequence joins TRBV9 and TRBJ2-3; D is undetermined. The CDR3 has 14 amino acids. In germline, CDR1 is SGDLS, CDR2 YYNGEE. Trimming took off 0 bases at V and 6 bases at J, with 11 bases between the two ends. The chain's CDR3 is CASSVAPGVDTQYF. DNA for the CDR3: TGTGCCAGCAGCGTAGCCCCCGGTGTTGATACGCAGTATTTT. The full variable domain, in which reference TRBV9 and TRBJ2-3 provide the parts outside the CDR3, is DSGVTQTPKHLITATGQRVTLRCSPRSGDLSVYWYQQSLDQGLQFLIQYYNGEERAKGNILERFSAQQFPDLHSELNLSSLELGDSALYFCASSVAPGVDTQYFGPGTRLTVL.

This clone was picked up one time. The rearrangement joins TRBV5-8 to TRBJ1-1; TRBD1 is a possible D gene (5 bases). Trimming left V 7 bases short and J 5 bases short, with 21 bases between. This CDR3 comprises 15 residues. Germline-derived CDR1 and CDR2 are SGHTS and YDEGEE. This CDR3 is CASVRDGGGRTEAFF. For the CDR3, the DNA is TGTGCCAGCGTTCGAGACGGCGGGGGGAGGACTGAAGCTTTCTTT.

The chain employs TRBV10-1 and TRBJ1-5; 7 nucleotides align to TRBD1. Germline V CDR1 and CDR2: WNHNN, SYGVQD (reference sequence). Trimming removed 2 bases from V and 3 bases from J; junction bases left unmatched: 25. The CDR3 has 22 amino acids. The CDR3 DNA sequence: TGCGCCAGCAGTGAGGGCCAGTATTCGGACTTTATTCGGGGACAGAACAATCAGCCCCAGCATTTT. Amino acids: CASSEGQYSDFIRGQNNQPQHF.